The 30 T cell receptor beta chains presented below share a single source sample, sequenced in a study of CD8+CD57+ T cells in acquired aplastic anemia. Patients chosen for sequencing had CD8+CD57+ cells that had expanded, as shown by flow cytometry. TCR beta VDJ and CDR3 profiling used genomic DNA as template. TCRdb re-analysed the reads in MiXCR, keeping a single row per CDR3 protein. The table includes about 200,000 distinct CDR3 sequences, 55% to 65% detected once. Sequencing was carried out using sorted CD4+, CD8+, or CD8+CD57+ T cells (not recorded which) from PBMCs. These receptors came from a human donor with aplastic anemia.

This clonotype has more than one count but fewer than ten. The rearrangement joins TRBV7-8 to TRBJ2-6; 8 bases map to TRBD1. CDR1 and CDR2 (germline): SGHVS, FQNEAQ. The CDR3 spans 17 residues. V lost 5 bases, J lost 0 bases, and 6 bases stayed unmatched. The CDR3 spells CASSNFDRGSGANVLTF. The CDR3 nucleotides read TGTGCCAGCAGCAATTTCGACAGGGGCTCTGGGGCCAACGTCCTGACTTTC.

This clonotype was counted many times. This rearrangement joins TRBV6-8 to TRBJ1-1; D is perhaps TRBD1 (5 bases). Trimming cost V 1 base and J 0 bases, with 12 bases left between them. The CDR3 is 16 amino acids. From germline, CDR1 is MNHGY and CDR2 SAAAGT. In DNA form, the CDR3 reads TGTGCCAGCAGTTACTGGGACGGACCTATGAACACTGAAGCTTTCTTT. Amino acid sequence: CASSYWDGPMNTEAFF.

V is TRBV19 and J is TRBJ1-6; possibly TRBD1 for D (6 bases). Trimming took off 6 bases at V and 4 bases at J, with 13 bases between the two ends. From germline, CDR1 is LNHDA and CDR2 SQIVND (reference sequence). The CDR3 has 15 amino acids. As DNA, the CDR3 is TGTGCCAGTAGCGCGACAGGCGCGTATAATTCACCCCTCCACTTT. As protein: CASSATGAYNSPLHF.

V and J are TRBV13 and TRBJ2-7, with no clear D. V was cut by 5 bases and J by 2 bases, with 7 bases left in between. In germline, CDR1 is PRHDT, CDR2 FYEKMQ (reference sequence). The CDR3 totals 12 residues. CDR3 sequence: CASSRYPYEQYF. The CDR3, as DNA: TGTGCCAGCAGCAGATACCCCTACGAGCAGTACTTC.

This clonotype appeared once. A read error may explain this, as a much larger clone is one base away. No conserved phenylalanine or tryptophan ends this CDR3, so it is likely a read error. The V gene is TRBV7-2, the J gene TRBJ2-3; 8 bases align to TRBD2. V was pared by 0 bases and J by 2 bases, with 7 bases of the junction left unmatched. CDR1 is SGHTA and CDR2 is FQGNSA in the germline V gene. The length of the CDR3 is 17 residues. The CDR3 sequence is CASSLATSGGPTDTQYL. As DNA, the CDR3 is TGTGCCAGCAGCTTAGCAACGAGCGGGGGCCCCACAGATACGCAGTATCTT.

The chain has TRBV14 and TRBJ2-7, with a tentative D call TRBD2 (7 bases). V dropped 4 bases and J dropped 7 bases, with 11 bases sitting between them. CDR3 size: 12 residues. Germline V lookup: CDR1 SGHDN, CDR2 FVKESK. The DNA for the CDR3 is TGTGCCAGCAGCCTCAAGGGGGGGGAGCAGTACTTC. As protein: CASSLKGGEQYF. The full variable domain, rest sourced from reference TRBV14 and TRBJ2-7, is EAGVTQFPSHSVIEKGQTVTLRCDPISGHDNLYWYRRVMGKEIKFLLHFVKESKQDESGMPNNRFLAERTGGTYSTLKVQPAELEDSGVYFCASSLKGGEQYFGPGTRLTVT.

The CDR3 bases are TGTGCCAGCAGCCCCCTTCGAAAGCGGGATCTCTACGAGCAGTACTTC. Its protein product is CASSPLRKRDLYEQYF. The J gene is TRBJ2-7, the V gene TRBV7-9, with 7 bases aligning to TRBD2. Germline V gene data show CDR1 as SEHNR and CDR2 as FQNEAQ (reference sequence). The CDR3 covers 16 residues. V lost 5 bases, J lost 3 bases, and 13 bases stayed unmatched.

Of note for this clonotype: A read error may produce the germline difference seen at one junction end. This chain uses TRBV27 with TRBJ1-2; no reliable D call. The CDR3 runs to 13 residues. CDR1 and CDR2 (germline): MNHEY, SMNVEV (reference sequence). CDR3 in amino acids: CAGSLRQADGYTF. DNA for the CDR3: TGTGCCGGCAGTTTACGGCAGGCGGATGGCTACACCTTC.

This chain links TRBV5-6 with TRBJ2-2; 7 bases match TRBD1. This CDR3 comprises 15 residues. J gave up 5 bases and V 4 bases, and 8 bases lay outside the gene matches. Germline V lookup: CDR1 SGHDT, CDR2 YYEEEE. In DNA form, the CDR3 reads TGTGCCAGCAGCCCGGCTGGCAGGGGGACCGGGGAGCTGTTTTTT. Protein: CASSPAGRGTGELFF.

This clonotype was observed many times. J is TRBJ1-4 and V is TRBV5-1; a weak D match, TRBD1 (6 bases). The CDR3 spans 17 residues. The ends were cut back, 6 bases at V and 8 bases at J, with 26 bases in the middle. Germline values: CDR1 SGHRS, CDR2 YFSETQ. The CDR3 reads CASKARDISFVEEKLFF. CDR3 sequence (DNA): TGCGCCAGCAAAGCCCGGGACATATCTTTCGTCGAGGAAAAACTGTTTTTT.

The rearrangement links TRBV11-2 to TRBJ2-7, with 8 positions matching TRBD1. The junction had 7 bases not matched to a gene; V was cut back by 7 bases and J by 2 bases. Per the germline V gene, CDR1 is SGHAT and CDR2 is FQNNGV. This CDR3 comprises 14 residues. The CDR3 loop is CASTQGTGPYEQYF. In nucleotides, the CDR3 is TGTGCCAGCACCCAGGGGACAGGCCCCTACGAGCAGTACTTC. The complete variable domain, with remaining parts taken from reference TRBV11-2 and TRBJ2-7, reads EAGVAQSPRYKIIEKRQSVAFWCNPISGHATLYWYQQILGQGPKLLIQFQNNGVVDDSQLPKDRFSAERLKGVDSTLKIQPAKLEDSAVYLCASTQGTGPYEQYFGPGTRLTVT.

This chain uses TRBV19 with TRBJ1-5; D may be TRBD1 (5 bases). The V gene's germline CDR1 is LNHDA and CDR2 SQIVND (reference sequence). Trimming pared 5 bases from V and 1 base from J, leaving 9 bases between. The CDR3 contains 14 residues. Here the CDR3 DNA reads TGTGCCAGTAGTTTCCAGGGAAGCAATCAGCCCCAGCATTTT. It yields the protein CASSFQGSNQPQHF.

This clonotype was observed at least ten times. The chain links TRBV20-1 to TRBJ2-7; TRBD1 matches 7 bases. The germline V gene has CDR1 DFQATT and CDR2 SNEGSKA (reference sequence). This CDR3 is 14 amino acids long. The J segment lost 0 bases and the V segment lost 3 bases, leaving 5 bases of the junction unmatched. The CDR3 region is CSARDRRSSYEQYF. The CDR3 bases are TGCAGTGCTAGGGACAGGAGGAGCTCCTACGAGCAGTACTTC.

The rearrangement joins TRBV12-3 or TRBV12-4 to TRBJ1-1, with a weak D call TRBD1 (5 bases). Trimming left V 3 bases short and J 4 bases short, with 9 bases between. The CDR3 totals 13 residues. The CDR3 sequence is CASSFEGTTEAFF. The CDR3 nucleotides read TGTGCCAGCAGTTTCGAAGGGACCACTGAAGCTTTCTTT.

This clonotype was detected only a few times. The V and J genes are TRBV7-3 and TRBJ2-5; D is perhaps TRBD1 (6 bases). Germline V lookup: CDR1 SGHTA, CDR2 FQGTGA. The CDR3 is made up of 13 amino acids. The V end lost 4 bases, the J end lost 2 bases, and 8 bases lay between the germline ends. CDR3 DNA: TGTGCCAGCAGCTCAGGACAGCAAGAGACCCAGTACTTC. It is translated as CASSSGQQETQYF.

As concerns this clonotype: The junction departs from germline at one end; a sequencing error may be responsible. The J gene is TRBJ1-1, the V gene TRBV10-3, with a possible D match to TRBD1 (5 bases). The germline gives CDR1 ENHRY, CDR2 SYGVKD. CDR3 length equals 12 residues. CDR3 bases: TGTGCCAGCAGTGGCGGACATTATGAAGCTTTCTTT. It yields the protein CASSGGHYEAFF.

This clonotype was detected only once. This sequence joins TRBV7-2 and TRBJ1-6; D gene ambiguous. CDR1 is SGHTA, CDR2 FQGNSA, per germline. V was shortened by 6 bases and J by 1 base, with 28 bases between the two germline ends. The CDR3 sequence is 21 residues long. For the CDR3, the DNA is TGTGCCAGCAGTTTAACCCCCCGCCGGAGGGATGGGTGGTCCTATAATTCACCCCTCCACTTT. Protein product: CASSLTPRRRDGWSYNSPLHF. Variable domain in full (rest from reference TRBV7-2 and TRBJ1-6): GAGVSQSPSNKVTEKGKDVELRCDPISGHTALYWYRQSLGQGLEFLIYFQGNSAPDKSGLPSDRFSAERTGGSVSTLTIQRTQQEDSAVYLCASSLTPRRRDGWSYNSPLHFGNGTRLTVT.

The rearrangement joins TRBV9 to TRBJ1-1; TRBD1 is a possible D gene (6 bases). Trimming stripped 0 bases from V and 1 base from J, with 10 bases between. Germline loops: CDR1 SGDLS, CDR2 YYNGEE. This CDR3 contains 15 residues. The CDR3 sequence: CASSVGMGANTEAFF. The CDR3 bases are TGTGCCAGCAGCGTAGGAATGGGGGCGAACACTGAAGCTTTCTTT.

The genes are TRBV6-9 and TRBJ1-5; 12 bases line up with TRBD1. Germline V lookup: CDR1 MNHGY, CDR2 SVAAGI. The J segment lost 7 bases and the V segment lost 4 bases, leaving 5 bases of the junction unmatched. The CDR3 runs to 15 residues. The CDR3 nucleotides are TGTGCCAGCAGTTCCGGGACAGGGGGCCGGCAGCCCCAGCATTTT. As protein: CASSSGTGGRQPQHF.

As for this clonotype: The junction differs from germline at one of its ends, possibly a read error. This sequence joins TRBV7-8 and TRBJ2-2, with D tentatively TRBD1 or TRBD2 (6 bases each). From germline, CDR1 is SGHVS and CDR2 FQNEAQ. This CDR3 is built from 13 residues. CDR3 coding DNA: TGTGCCAGCAGCTTGGGGGGCACCGGGGAGCCGTTTTTT. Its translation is CASSLGGTGEPFF.

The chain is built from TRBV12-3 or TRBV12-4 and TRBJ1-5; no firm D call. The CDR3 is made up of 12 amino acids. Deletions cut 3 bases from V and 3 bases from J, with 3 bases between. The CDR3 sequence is CASSLHNQPQHF. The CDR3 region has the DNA TGTGCCAGCAGTTTGCACAATCAGCCCCAGCATTTT.

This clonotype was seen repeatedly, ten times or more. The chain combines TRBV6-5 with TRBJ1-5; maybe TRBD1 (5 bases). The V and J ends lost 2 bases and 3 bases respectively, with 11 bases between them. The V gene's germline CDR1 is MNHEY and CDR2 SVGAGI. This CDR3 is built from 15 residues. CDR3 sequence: CASSYVRGDNQPQHF. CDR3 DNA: TGTGCCAGCAGTTACGTTCGGGGGGACAATCAGCCCCAGCATTTT.

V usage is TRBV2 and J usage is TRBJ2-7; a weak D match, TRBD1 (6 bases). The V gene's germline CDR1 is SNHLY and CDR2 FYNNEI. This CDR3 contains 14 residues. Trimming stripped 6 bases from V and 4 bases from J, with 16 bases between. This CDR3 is CASSWTALLYEQYF. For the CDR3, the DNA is TGTGCCAGCAGCTGGACAGCCCTTTTATACGAGCAGTACTTC.

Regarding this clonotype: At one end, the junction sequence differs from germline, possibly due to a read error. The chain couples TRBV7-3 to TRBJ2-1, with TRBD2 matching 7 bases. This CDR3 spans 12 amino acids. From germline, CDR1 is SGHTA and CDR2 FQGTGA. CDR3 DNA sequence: TGTGCCAGCAGCCTTAGCGGGCAGGAGCAGTCCTTC. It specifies CASSLSGQEQSF.

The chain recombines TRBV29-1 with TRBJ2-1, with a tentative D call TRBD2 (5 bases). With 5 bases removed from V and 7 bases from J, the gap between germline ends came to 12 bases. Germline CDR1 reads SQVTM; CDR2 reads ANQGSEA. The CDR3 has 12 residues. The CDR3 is CSVRTRHNEQFF. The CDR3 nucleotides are TGCAGCGTTAGAACTAGGCATAATGAGCAGTTCTTC.

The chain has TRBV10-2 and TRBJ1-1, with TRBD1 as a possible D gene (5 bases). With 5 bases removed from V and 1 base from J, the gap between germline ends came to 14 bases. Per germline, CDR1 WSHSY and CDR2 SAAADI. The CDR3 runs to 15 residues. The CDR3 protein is CASSLGDHWNTEAFF. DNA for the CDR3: TGCGCCAGCAGTTTGGGGGATCATTGGAACACTGAAGCTTTCTTT.

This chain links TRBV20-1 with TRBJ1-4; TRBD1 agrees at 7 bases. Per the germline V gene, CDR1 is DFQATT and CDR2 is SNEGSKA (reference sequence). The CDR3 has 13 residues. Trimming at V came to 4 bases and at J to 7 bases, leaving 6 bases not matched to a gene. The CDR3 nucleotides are TGCAGTGCTACAGACAGGGCCAGTGAAAAACTGTTTTTT. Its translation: CSATDRASEKLFF.

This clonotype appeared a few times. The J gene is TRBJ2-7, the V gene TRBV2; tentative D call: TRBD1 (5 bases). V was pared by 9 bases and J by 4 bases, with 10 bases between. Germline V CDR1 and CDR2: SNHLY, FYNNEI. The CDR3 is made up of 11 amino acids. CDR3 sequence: CASRTGYEQYF. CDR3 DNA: TGTGCCAGTCGAACAGGTTACGAGCAGTACTTC.

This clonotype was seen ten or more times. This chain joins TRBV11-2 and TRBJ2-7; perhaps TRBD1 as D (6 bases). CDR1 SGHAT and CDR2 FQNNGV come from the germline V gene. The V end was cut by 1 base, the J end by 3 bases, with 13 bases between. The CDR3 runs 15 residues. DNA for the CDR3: TGTGCCAGCAGCTTAGCACAGGGAATGCTCTACGAGCAGTACTTC. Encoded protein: CASSLAQGMLYEQYF. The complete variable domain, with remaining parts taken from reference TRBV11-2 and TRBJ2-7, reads EAGVAQSPRYKIIEKRQSVAFWCNPISGHATLYWYQQILGQGPKLLIQFQNNGVVDDSQLPKDRFSAERLKGVDSTLKIQPAKLEDSAVYLCASSLAQGMLYEQYFGPGTRLTVT.

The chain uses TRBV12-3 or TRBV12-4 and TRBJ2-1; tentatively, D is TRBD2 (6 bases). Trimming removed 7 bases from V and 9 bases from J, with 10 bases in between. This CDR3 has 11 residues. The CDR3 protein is CASNVGGEQFF. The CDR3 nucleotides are TGTGCCAGCAACGTCGGGGGTGAGCAGTTCTTC.